This entry concerns a single TCR beta chain. After removal of 6 bases from V and 7 bases from J, the junction contained 9 bases not matched to a gene. The CDR3 is 14 residues long. The germline gives CDR1 KGHSH, CDR2 LQKENI. This entry belongs to a study of cytomegalovirus exposure and HLA in healthy donors. The PCR had 60 Vbeta and 13 Jbeta primers. The repertoire was sequenced with immunoSEQ multiplex PCR; TCRdb's copy has only in-frame clones and lacks some. The repertoire holds 120,000 to 150,000 clones, with around 80% as singletons. The sample consisted of PBMCs. The chain joins TRBV18 to TRBJ2-7; 10 positions agree with TRBD2. This TCR was sampled from a man between 18 and 29 years old in good health and CMV-seropositive. Here the CDR3 reads CASSRTSGFREQYF. Written as DNA, the CDR3 is TGTGCCAGCTCGAGGACTAGCGGTTTTCGTGAGCAGTACTTC.